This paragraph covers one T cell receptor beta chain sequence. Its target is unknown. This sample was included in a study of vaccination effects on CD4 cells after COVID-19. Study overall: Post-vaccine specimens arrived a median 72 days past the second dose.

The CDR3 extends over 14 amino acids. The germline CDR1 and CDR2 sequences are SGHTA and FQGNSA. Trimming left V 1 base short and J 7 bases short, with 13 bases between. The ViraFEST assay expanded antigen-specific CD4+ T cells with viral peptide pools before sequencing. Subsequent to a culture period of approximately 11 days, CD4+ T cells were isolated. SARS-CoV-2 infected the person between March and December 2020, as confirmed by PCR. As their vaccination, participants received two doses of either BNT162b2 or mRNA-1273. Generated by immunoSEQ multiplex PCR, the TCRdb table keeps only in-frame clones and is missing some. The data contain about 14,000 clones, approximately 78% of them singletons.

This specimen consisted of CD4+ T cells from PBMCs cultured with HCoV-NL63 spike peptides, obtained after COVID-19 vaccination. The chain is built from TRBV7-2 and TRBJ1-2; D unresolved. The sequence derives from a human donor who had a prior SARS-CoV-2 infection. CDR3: CASSLGLQFGGYTF. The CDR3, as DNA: TGTGCCAGCAGCTTAGGTCTACAGTTCGGTGGCTACACCTTC.